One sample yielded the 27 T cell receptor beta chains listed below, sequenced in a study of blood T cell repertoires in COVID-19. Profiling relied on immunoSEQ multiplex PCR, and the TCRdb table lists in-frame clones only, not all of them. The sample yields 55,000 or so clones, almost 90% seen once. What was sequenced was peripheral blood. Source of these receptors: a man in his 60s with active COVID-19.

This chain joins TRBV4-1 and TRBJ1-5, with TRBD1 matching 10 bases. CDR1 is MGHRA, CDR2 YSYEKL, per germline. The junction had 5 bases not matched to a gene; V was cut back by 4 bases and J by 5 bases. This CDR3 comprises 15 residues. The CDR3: CASSPMDRGDQPQHF. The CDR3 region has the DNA TGCGCCAGCAGCCCTATGGACAGGGGGGATCAGCCCCAGCATTTT.

The CDR3 DNA reads as TGCAGCGTTGCTGAGGGCAATCAGCCCCAGCATTTT. Residues: CSVAEGNQPQHF. V is TRBV29-1 and J is TRBJ1-5; D not certain. The CDR3 covers 12 residues. The V gene lost 4 bases and the J gene lost 2 bases, with 6 bases spanning the gap. Germline CDR1 reads SQVTM; CDR2 reads ANQGSEA.

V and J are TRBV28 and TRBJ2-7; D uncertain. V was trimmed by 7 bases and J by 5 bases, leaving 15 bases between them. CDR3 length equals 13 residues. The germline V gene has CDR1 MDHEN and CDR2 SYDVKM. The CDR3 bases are TGTGCCAGCACCAAAGTTGGGCACCACGAGCAGTACTTC. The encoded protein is CASTKVGHHEQYF.

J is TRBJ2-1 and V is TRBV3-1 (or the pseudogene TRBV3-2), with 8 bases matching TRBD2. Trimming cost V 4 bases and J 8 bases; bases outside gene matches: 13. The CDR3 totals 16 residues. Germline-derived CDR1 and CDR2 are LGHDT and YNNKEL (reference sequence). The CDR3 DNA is TGTGCCAGCAGCCGAATTGGGCGGGAGGAGGGTGATGAGCAGTTCTTC. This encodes CASSRIGREEGDEQFF.

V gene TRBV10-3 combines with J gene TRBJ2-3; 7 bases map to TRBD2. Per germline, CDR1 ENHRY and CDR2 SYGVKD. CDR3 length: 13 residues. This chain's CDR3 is CACRAGAEDTQYF. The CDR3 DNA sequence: TGTGCTTGCCGGGCGGGAGCTGAAGATACGCAGTATTTT.

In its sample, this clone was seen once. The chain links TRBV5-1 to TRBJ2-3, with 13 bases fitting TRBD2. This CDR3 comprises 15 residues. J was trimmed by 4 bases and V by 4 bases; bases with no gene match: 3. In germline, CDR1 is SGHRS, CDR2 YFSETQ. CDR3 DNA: TGCGCCAGCAGCCCCGGACTAGCGGGAGCAGATACGCAGTATTTT. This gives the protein CASSPGLAGADTQYF.

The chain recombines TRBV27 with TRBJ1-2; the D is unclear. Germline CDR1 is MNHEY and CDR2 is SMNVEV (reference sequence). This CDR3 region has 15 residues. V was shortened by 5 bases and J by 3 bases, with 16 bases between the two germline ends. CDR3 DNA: TGTGCCAGCAGTGTTTCCTGGCCCCAAGACTATGGCTACACCTTC. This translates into CASSVSWPQDYGYTF.

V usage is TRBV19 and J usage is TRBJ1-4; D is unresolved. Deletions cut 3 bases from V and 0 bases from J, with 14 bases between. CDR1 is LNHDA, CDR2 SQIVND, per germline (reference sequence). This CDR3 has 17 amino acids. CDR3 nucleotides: TGTGCCAGTAGTATTCGAGGGAGGGCCGCAACTAATGAAAAACTGTTTTTT. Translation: CASSIRGRAATNEKLFF.

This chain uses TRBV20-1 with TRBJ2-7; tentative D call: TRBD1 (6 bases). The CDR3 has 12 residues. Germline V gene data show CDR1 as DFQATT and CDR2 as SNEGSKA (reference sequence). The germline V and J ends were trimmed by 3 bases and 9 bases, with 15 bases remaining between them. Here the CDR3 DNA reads TGCAGTGCTAGTCAGGGGATGGCCTTGCAGTACTTC. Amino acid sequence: CSASQGMALQYF.

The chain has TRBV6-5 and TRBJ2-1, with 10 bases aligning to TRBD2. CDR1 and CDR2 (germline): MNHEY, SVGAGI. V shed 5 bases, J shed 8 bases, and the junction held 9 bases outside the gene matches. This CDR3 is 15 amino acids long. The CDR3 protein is CASSISGRGVDEQFF. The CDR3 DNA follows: TGTGCCAGCAGTATCAGCGGGAGGGGCGTAGATGAGCAGTTCTTC.

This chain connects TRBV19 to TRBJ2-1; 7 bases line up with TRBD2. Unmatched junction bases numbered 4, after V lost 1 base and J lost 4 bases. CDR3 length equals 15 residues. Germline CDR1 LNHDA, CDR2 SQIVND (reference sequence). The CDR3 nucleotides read TGTGCCAGTAGTATAGTCCTAGCGGAGTACAATGAGCAGTTCTTC. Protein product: CASSIVLAEYNEQFF.

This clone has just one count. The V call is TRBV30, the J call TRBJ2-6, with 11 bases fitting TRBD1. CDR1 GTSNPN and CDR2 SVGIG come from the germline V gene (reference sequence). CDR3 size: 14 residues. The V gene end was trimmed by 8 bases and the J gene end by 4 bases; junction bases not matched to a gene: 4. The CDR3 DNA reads TGTGCCGGGACAGGGGGAGCAGGGGCCAACGTCCTGACTTTC. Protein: CAGTGGAGANVLTF.

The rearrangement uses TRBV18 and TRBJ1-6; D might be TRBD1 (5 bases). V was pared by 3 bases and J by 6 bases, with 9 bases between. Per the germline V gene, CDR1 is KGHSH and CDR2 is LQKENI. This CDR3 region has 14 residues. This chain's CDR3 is CASSPDRSNSPLHF. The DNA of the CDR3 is TGTGCCAGCTCACCCGACAGAAGTAATTCACCCCTCCACTTT.

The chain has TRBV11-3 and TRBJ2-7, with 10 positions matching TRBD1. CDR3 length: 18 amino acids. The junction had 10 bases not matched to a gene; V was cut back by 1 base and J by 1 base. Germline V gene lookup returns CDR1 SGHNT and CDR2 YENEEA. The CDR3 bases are TGTGCCAGCAGCTTAGTAGGAGACCGGGACAGGGGTTCCTACGAGCAGTACTTC. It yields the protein CASSLVGDRDRGSYEQYF.

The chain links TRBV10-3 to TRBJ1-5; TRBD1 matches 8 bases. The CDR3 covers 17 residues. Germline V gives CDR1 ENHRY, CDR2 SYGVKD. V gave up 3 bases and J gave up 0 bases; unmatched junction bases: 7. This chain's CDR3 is CAISDGTGLYSNQPQHF. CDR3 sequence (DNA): TGTGCCATCAGTGACGGGACAGGCCTTTATAGCAATCAGCCCCAGCATTTT.

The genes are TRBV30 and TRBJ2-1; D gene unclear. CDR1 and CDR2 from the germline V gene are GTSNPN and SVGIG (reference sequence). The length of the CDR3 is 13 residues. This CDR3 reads CAGLMSSYNEQFF. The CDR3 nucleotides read TGTGCTGGTCTAATGAGCTCCTACAATGAGCAGTTCTTC.

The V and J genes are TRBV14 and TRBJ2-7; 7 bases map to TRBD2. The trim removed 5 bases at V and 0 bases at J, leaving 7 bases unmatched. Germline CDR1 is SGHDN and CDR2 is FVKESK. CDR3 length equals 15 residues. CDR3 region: CASSFGEGSSYEQYF. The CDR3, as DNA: TGTGCCAGCAGCTTCGGGGAGGGCAGCTCCTACGAGCAGTACTTC.

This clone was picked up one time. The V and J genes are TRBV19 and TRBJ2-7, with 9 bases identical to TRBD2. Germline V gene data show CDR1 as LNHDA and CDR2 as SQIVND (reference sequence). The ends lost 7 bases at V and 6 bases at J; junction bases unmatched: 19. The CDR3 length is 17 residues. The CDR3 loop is CASTGGRGLALSSEQYF. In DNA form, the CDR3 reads TGTGCCAGTACTGGGGGCAGGGGACTAGCCCTCTCTAGCGAGCAGTACTTC. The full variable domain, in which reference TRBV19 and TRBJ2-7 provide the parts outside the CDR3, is DGGITQSPKYLFRKEGQNVTLSCEQNLNHDAMYWYRQDPGQGLRLIYYSQIVNDFQKGDIAEGYSVSREKKESFPLTVTSAQKNPTAFYLCASTGGRGLALSSEQYFGPGTRLTVT.

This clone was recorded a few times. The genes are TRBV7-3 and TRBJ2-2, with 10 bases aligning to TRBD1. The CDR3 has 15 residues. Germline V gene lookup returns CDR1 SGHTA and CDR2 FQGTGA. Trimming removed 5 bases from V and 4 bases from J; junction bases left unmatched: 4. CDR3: CASSRQGAGTGELFF. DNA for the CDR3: TGTGCCAGCAGCCGACAGGGGGCCGGCACCGGGGAGCTGTTTTTT. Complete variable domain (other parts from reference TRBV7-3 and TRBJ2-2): GAGVSQTPSNKVTEKGKYVELRCDPISGHTALYWYRQSLGQGPEFLIYFQGTGAADDSGLPNDRFFAVRPEGSVSTLKIQRTERGDSAVYLCASSRQGAGTGELFFGEGSRLTVL.

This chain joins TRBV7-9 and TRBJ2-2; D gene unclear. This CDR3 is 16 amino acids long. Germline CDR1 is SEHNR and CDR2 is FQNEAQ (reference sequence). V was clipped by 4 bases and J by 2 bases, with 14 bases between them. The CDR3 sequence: CASSSLLDGNTGELFF. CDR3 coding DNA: TGTGCCAGCAGCTCTCTGCTAGATGGTAACACCGGGGAGCTGTTTTTT.

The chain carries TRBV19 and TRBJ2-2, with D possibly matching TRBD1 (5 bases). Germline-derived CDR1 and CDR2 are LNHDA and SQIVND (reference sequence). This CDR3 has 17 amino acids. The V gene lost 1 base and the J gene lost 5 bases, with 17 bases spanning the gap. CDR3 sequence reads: CASSIVRQSGLTGELFF. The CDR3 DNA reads TGTGCCAGTAGTATAGTCAGACAGTCCGGGTTAACCGGGGAGCTGTTTTTT.

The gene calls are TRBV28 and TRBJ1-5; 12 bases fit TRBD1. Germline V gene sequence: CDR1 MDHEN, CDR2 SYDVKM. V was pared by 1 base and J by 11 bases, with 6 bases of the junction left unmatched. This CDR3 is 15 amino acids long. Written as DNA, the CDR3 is TGTGCCAGCAGTTTATCGGGACAGGGGGCCGGAGCCCAGCATTTT. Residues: CASSLSGQGAGAQHF. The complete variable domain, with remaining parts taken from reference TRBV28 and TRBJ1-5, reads DVKVTQSSRYLVKRTGEKVFLECVQDMDHENMFWYRQDPGLGLRLIYFSYDVKMKEKGDIPEGYSVSREKKERFSLILESASTNQTSMYLCASSLSGQGAGAQHFGDGTRLSIL.

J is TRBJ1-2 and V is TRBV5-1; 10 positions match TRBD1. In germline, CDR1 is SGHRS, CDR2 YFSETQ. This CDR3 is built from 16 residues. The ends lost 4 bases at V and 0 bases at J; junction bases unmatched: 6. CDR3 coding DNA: TGCGCCAGCAGCAGGGGACAGGGGATCTCTAACTATGGCTACACCTTC. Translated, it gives CASSRGQGISNYGYTF.

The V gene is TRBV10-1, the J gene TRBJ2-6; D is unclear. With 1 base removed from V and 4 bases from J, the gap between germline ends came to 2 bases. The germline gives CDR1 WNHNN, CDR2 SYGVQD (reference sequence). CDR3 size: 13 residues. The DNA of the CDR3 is TGCGCCAGCAGTGAGTTAGGGGCCAACGTCCTGACTTTC. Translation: CASSELGANVLTF.

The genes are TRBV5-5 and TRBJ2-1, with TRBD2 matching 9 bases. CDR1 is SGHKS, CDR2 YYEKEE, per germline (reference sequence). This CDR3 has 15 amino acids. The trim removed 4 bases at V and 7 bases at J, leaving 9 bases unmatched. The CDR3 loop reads CASSTGLAPQNEQFF. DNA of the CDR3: TGTGCCAGCAGCACCGGACTAGCGCCTCAGAATGAGCAGTTCTTC.

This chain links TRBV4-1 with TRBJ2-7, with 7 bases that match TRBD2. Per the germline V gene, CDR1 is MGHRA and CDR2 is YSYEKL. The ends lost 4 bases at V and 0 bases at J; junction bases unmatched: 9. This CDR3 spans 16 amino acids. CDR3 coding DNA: TGCGCCAGCAGCCTTTCTCGACTAGCAGGCTCCTACGAGCAGTACTTC. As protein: CASSLSRLAGSYEQYF.

CDR3 DNA sequence: TGCAGCGTGCCGGTGGGACTAGCGGTGAATGAGCAGTTCTTC. Protein sequence: CSVPVGLAVNEQFF. V and J are TRBV29-1 and TRBJ2-1; 11 nucleotides agree with TRBD2. Germline loops: CDR1 SQVTM, CDR2 ANQGSEA. V lost 6 bases, J lost 7 bases, and 8 bases stayed unmatched. The CDR3 loop spans 14 amino acids.